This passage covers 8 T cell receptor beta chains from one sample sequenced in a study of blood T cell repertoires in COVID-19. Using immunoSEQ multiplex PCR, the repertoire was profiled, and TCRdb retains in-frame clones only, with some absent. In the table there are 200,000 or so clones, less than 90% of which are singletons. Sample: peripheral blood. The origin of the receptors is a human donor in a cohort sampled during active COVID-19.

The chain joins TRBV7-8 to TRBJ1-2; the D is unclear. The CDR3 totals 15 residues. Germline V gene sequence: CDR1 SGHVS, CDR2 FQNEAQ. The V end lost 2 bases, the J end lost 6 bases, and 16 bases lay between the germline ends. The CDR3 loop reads CASSLPAGAYHGYTF. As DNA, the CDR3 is TGTGCCAGCAGCTTACCCGCTGGAGCTTACCATGGCTACACCTTC. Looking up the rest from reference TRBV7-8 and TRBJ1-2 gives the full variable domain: GAGVSQSPRYKVAKRGQDVALRCDPISGHVSLFWYQQALGQGPEFLTYFQNEAQLDKSGLPSDRFFAERPEGSVSTLKIQRTQQEDSAVYLCASSLPAGAYHGYTFGSGTRLTVV.

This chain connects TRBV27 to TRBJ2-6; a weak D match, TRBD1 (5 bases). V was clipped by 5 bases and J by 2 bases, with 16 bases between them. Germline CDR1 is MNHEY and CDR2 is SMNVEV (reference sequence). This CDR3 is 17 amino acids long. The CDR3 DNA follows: TGTGCCAGCAGTCAAATACCAGGGTCCACTGGGGCCAACGTCCTGACTTTC. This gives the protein CASSQIPGSTGANVLTF. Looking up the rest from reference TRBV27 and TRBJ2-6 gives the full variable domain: EAQVTQNPRYLITVTGKKLTVTCSQNMNHEYMSWYRQDPGLGLRQIYYSMNVEVTDKGDVPEGYKVSRKEKRNFPLILESPSPNQTSLYFCASSQIPGSTGANVLTFGAGSRLTVL.

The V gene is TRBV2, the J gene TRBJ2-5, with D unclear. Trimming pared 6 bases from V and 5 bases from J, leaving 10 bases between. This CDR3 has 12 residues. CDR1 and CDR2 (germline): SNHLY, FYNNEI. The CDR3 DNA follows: TGTGCCAGCAGCGGGTTAATGGAGACCCAGTACTTC. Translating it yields CASSGLMETQYF. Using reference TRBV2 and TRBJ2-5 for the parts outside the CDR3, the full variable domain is EPEVTQTPSHQVTQMGQEVILRCVPISNHLYFYWYRQILGQKVEFLVSFYNNEISEKSEIFDDQFSVERPDGSNFTLKIRSTKLEDSAMYFCASSGLMETQYFGPGTRLLVL.

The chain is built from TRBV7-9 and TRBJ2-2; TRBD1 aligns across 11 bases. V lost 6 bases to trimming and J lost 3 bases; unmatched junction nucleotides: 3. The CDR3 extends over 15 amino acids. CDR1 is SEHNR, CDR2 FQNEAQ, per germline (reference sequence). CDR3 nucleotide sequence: TGTGCCAGCAGTTCGGGACAGGGGGACACCGGGGAGCTGTTTTTT. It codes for CASSSGQGDTGELFF.

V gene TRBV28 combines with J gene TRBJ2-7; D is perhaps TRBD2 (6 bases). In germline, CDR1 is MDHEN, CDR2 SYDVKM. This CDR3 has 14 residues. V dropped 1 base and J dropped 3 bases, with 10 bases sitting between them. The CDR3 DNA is TGTGCCAGCAGTTTATTGCGGGGCTTCTACGAGCAGTACTTC. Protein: CASSLLRGFYEQYF.

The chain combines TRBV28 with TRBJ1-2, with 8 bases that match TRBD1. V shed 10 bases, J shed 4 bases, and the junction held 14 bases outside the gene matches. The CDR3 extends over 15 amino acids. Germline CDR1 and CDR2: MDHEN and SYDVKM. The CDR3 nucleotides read TGTGCCACTGGACAGGGTGCGCATGTGGTCTATGGCTACACCTTC. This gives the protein CATGQGAHVVYGYTF.

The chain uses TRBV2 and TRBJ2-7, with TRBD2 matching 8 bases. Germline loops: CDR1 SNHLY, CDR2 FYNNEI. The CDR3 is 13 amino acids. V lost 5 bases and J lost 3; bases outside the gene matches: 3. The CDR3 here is CASSLLAVYEQYV. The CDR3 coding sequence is TGTGCCAGCAGTTTACTAGCGGTCTACGAGCAGTACGTC.

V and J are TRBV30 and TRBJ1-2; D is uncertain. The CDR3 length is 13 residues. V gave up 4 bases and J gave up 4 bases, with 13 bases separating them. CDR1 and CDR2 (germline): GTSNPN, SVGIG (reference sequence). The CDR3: CAWTLPEIYGYTF. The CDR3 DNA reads TGTGCCTGGACCCTCCCCGAGATCTATGGCTACACCTTC.